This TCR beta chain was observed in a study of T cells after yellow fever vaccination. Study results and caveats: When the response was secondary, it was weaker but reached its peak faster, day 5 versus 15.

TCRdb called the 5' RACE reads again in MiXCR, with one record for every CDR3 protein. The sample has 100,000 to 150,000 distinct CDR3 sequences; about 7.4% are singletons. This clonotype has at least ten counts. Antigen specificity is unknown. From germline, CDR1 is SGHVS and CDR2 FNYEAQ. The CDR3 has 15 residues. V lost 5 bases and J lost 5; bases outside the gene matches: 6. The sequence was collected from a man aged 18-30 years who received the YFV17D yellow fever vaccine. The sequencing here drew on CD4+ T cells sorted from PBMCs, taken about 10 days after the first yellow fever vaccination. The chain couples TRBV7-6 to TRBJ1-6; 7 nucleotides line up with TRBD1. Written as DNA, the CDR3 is TGTGCCAGCAGCGGGGGACAGAAGCATAATTCACCCCTCCACTTT. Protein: CASSGGQKHNSPLHF.